The rows below give T cell receptor beta chains drawn from one sample of a study of CD8 T cells in ankylosing spondylitis. Each CDR3 protein is one row after TCRdb ran MiXCR on the 5' RACE reads. The repertoire consists of about 700,000 distinct CDR3 sequences, with roughly 20% occurring once and the leading ten covering roughly a fifth. Material for sequencing was blood, either unsorted or a sorted T cell fraction (not recorded which). The receptors shown here come from a male donor with ankylosing spondylitis. Both conserved end residues are part of each CDR3. The order of the fields is CDR3 DNA, CDR3 protein, D gene, clone size, J gene, V gene, CDR3 length. D genes are given only for firm matches. Where a row states a size, it is once, few, many or the class of an expanded clone; other rows omit it.

CDR3nt: TGCGCCAGCAGCTTGGATGGGGCAACTGGAAACACCATATATTTT
CDR3aa: CASSLDGATGNTIYF
d_gene: -
abundance: few
j_gene: TRBJ1-3
v_gene: TRBV5-1
len: 15

CDR3nt: TGTGCCAGCACATCACTAGCGGGCCCCGACAATGAGCAGTTCTTC
CDR3aa: CASTSLAGPDNEQFF
d_gene: TRBD2
abundance: few
j_gene: TRBJ2-1
v_gene: TRBV12-3/TRBV12-4
len: 15

CDR3nt: TGTGCCACCGGACGGGACTCGCACAATGAGCAGTTCTTC
CDR3aa: CATGRDSHNEQFF
d_gene: -
abundance: -
j_gene: TRBJ2-1
v_gene: TRBV12-3/TRBV12-4
len: 13

CDR3nt: TGCAGCGTTGATTCGAACACTGAAGCTTTCTTT
CDR3aa: CSVDSNTEAFF
d_gene: -
abundance: few
j_gene: TRBJ1-1
v_gene: TRBV29-1
len: 11

CDR3nt: TGCAGTGCTAGAGAGGGAGGTAGAGCGAACACCGGGGAGCTGTTTTTT
CDR3aa: CSAREGGRANTGELFF
d_gene: -
abundance: -
j_gene: TRBJ2-2
v_gene: TRBV20-1
len: 16

CDR3nt: TGTGCCAGCAGCTTAGTTGGGGCGGCGGGCACTGAAGCTTTCTTT
CDR3aa: CASSLVGAAGTEAFF
d_gene: -
abundance: -
j_gene: TRBJ1-1
v_gene: TRBV7-9
len: 15

CDR3nt: TGTGCCAGCAGCTTATCGGGGGGCTCAGGGCAGCCCCAGCATTTT
CDR3aa: CASSLSGGSGQPQHF
d_gene: -
abundance: -
j_gene: TRBJ1-5
v_gene: TRBV7-9
len: 15

CDR3nt: TGTGCCAGCAGCTTGTTCGCAGGGGTTAACGAGCAGTACTTC
CDR3aa: CASSLFAGVNEQYF
d_gene: -
abundance: few
j_gene: TRBJ2-7
v_gene: TRBV5-5
len: 14

CDR3nt: TGTGCCAGTAGTATTGAGGTCAATCAGCCCCAGCATTTT
CDR3aa: CASSIEVNQPQHF
d_gene: -
abundance: -
j_gene: TRBJ1-5
v_gene: TRBV19
len: 13

CDR3nt: TGCGCCAGCAGCCAAAGATCTATCGGACAAGAAAAACTGTTTTTT
CDR3aa: CASSQRSIGQEKLFF
d_gene: -
abundance: -
j_gene: TRBJ1-4
v_gene: TRBV4-1
len: 15

CDR3nt: TGTGCCATCAGTGGTACAGATACGCAGTATTTT
CDR3aa: CAISGTDTQYF
d_gene: -
abundance: many
j_gene: TRBJ2-3
v_gene: TRBV10-3
len: 11

CDR3nt: TGTGCCAGCAGGGTTTGCAATCAGCCCCAGCATTTT
CDR3aa: CASRVCNQPQHF
d_gene: -
abundance: -
j_gene: TRBJ1-5
v_gene: TRBV21-1
len: 12

CDR3nt: TGCAGTGCTTCACTAGCGGGAGGGTTCGGGGGTGAGCAGTTCTTC
CDR3aa: CSASLAGGFGGEQFF
d_gene: TRBD2
abundance: few
j_gene: TRBJ2-1
v_gene: TRBV20-1
len: 15

CDR3nt: TGCAGCGTTGAAGTCCGGGACAGTGACTACGAGCAGTACTTC
CDR3aa: CSVEVRDSDYEQYF
d_gene: TRBD1
abundance: -
j_gene: TRBJ2-7
v_gene: TRBV29-1
len: 14

CDR3nt: TGTGCCAGCAGTTTAGCCACAACAGGGGTGCCCCAACCAGATACGCAGTATTTT
CDR3aa: CASSLATTGVPQPDTQYF
d_gene: TRBD1
abundance: few
j_gene: TRBJ2-3
v_gene: TRBV12-3/TRBV12-4
len: 18

CDR3nt: TGTGCCAGCAGCTTTCGTCTAGGAAACACAGATACGCAGTATTTT
CDR3aa: CASSFRLGNTDTQYF
d_gene: -
abundance: -
j_gene: TRBJ2-3
v_gene: TRBV7-9
len: 15

CDR3nt: TGTGCCAGCAGCTTGGGGTCGGAGTATGGCTACACCTTC
CDR3aa: CASSLGSEYGYTF
d_gene: -
abundance: -
j_gene: TRBJ1-2
v_gene: TRBV5-6
len: 13

CDR3nt: TGTGCCAGCAGCTCCCCGGGACAGGGGACCAATTCACCCCTCCACTTT
CDR3aa: CASSSPGQGTNSPLHF
d_gene: TRBD1
abundance: -
j_gene: TRBJ1-6
v_gene: TRBV7-9
len: 16

CDR3nt: TGTGCCAGCTCACCACCGTCAGAAAACTATGGCTACACCTTC
CDR3aa: CASSPPSENYGYTF
d_gene: -
abundance: -
j_gene: TRBJ1-2
v_gene: TRBV18
len: 14

CDR3nt: TGCGCCAGCAGCCAAGATTGGGCGGACACATCGGCAGTTAAATATGGCTACACCTTC
CDR3aa: CASSQDWADTSAVKYGYTF
d_gene: -
abundance: -
j_gene: TRBJ1-2
v_gene: TRBV4-1
len: 19

CDR3nt: TGTGCCAGCAGAACAGGGGGTGGGAACACTGAAGCTTTCTTT
CDR3aa: CASRTGGGNTEAFF
d_gene: TRBD1
abundance: few
j_gene: TRBJ1-1
v_gene: TRBV11-2
len: 14

CDR3nt: TGCAGTGCTTCCTCCTATGGGACAGGGGATAGTGCTAATGAAAAACTGTTTTTT
CDR3aa: CSASSYGTGDSANEKLFF
d_gene: TRBD1
abundance: -
j_gene: TRBJ1-4
v_gene: TRBV20-1
len: 18

CDR3nt: TGCAGCGTTGTCCAGGGCGACGAAAAACTGTTTTTT
CDR3aa: CSVVQGDEKLFF
d_gene: -
abundance: few
j_gene: TRBJ1-4
v_gene: TRBV29-1
len: 12

CDR3nt: TGCGCCAGCAGCTTGGTACTAGCGGGGGAATCGAACACCGGGGAGCTGTTTTTT
CDR3aa: CASSLVLAGESNTGELFF
d_gene: TRBD2
abundance: many
j_gene: TRBJ2-2
v_gene: TRBV5-1
len: 18

CDR3nt: TGTGCCAGCTCACTCCCGGGACTAAGTTACGAGCAGTACTTC
CDR3aa: CASSLPGLSYEQYF
d_gene: TRBD2
abundance: few
j_gene: TRBJ2-7
v_gene: TRBV18
len: 14

CDR3nt: TGTGCCAGCAGACTAAGGACTAGCGGTCCCTACGAGCAGTACTTC
CDR3aa: CASRLRTSGPYEQYF
d_gene: TRBD2
abundance: -
j_gene: TRBJ2-7
v_gene: TRBV6-2/TRBV6-3
len: 15

CDR3nt: TGTGCCAGCAGCTTGTCGGGGGGGGATCAAGAGACCCAGTACTTC
CDR3aa: CASSLSGGDQETQYF
d_gene: TRBD2
abundance: many
j_gene: TRBJ2-5
v_gene: TRBV7-9
len: 15

CDR3nt: TGCAGCGTCGCCGGGAACGAAGAGACCCAGTACTTC
CDR3aa: CSVAGNEETQYF
d_gene: -
abundance: once
j_gene: TRBJ2-5
v_gene: TRBV29-1
len: 12

CDR3nt: TGCGCCAGCAGCCAAGATCCCAACAGTTATAATTCACCCCTCCACTTT
CDR3aa: CASSQDPNSYNSPLHF
d_gene: -
abundance: many
j_gene: TRBJ1-6
v_gene: TRBV4-1
len: 16

CDR3nt: TGTGCCAGCAGCCAAGCTTCACCTGTCTCCTACAATGAGCAGTTCTTC
CDR3aa: CASSQASPVSYNEQFF
d_gene: -
abundance: -
j_gene: TRBJ2-1
v_gene: TRBV3-1
len: 16

CDR3nt: TGCGCCAGCAGCCAAGAAATGAGCGGGAGGACTTTCTACAATGAGCAGTTCTTC
CDR3aa: CASSQEMSGRTFYNEQFF
d_gene: TRBD2
abundance: few
j_gene: TRBJ2-1
v_gene: TRBV4-3
len: 18

CDR3nt: TGTGCCAGCAGCCCCCTGACTAGCGGGAGGGCCAAGTACAATGAGCAGTTCTTC
CDR3aa: CASSPLTSGRAKYNEQFF
d_gene: TRBD2
abundance: -
j_gene: TRBJ2-1
v_gene: TRBV7-8
len: 18

CDR3nt: TGTGCCAGCAGTTACTCGAGTATACGGACTAGCAATTCATACAATGAGCAGTTCTTC
CDR3aa: CASSYSSIRTSNSYNEQFF
d_gene: TRBD2
abundance: once
j_gene: TRBJ2-1
v_gene: TRBV6-2/TRBV6-3
len: 19

CDR3nt: TGCAGTGCTAGGGACGCTTCCTTCTTAATGAACACTGAAGCTTTCTTT
CDR3aa: CSARDASFLMNTEAFF
d_gene: -
abundance: few
j_gene: TRBJ1-1
v_gene: TRBV20-1
len: 16

CDR3nt: TGTGCCAGCGGACAGGGGGCGTACGAGCAGTACTTC
CDR3aa: CASGQGAYEQYF
d_gene: TRBD1
abundance: many
j_gene: TRBJ2-7
v_gene: TRBV2
len: 12

CDR3nt: TGTGCCAGCAGCTTAGTGGCAGGGGGGTTTACCGGGGAGCTGTTTTTT
CDR3aa: CASSLVAGGFTGELFF
d_gene: -
abundance: few
j_gene: TRBJ2-2
v_gene: TRBV7-2
len: 16

CDR3nt: TGTGCCAGCAGCTTACCGACAGGGGCGTTTGGTCAGTATTTT
CDR3aa: CASSLPTGAFGQYF
d_gene: TRBD1
abundance: -
j_gene: TRBJ2-3
v_gene: TRBV7-2
len: 14